This TCR beta chain emerged from a study of technical replicates of blood from a few donors. Measured with immunoSEQ multiplex PCR; TCRdb has only the in-frame clones, and not every one. The table shows approximately 73,000 clones, with just under 95% occurring only once. Input material: T cells isolated from PBMCs. This clonotype was obtained from a human donor in good health.

CDR3 in amino acids: CASSPRREVTDTQYF. CDR3 in DNA: TGTGCCAGCAGCCCTAGGCGGGAGGTCACAGATACGCAGTATTTT. V is TRBV28 and J is TRBJ2-3; 8 positions agree with TRBD2. Germline assignment: CDR1 MDHEN and CDR2 SYDVKM. V lost 6 bases to trimming and J lost 2 bases; unmatched junction nucleotides: 7. CDR3 length: 15 amino acids. Drawing the rest from reference TRBV28 and TRBJ2-3, the complete variable domain is DVKVTQSSRYLVKRTGEKVFLECVQDMDHENMFWYRQDPGLGLRLIYFSYDVKMKEKGDIPEGYSVSREKKERFSLILESASTNQTSMYLCASSPRREVTDTQYFGPGTRLTVL.